These 16 T cell receptor beta chains originate from one sample sequenced in a study of blood T cell repertoires in COVID-19 (dated by TCRdb to 2018 to 2020). Libraries were made using the immunoSEQ multiplex PCR assay. Drawn from immuneACCESS, this table holds only the in-frame rearrangements with V and J called that TCRdb kept. Clones are partly lost; checked studies trace under half to an unresolved V gene and leave the rest unexplained. This sample lists some 130,000 clones; 75% to 90% were detected once. About 2.5% of the sample is in the top ten clones. Sample: PBMCs or T cells enriched from blood (not recorded which). These receptors all come from a woman aged 45-60 years who had recovered from COVID-19.

The genes are TRBV7-9 and TRBJ2-2; possibly TRBD1 for D (6 bases). Looked up from germline, CDR1 is SEHNR and CDR2 is FQNEAQ (reference sequence). The CDR3 runs 16 residues. V lost 5 bases and J lost 1, with 14 bases in between. CDR3 DNA: TGTGCCAGCAGCATACTTGGACAGATGAACACCGGGGAGCTGTTTTTT. It is translated as CASSILGQMNTGELFF.

The CDR3 nucleotides are TGCGCCAGCAGCCAAGATCCAGGACTCACAGATACGCAGTATTTT. Its translation is CASSQDPGLTDTQYF. The chain carries TRBV4-1 and TRBJ2-3, with D tentatively TRBD2 (5 bases). CDR1 MGHRA and CDR2 YSYEKL come from the germline V gene. V dropped 0 bases and J dropped 2 bases, with 9 bases sitting between them. The CDR3 has 15 residues.

This chain connects TRBV3-1 (or the pseudogene TRBV3-2) to TRBJ2-5; TRBD1 aligns across 8 bases. Germline V gives CDR1 LGHDT, CDR2 YNNKEL (reference sequence). The V gene end was trimmed by 4 bases and the J gene end by 5 bases; junction bases not matched to a gene: 15. This CDR3 contains 17 residues. CDR3 sequence (DNA): TGTGCCAGCAGCCTGGACAGGGAAAGCCTACATTCGGAGACCCAGTACTTC. This translates into CASSLDRESLHSETQYF.

Here the CDR3 reads CASSMHGYREGSPLHF. The DNA for the CDR3 is TGTGCCAGCAGCATGCACGGTTACAGGGAGGGTTCACCCCTCCACTTT. This chain connects TRBV5-8 to TRBJ1-6, with D possibly TRBD1 on 6 matching bases. The CDR3 length is 16 residues. V shed 4 bases and J shed 9 bases, with 20 bases lying between them. In germline, CDR1 is SGHTS, CDR2 YDEGEE.

The chain joins TRBV12-3 or TRBV12-4 to TRBJ2-7; perhaps TRBD1 as D (6 bases). Between the trimmed V and J ends, which lost 3 bases and 5 bases, there was a span of 11 bases. The CDR3 is 13 amino acids. The CDR3 here is CASSLIQGNEQYF. Here the CDR3 DNA reads TGTGCCAGCAGTTTGATCCAGGGGAACGAGCAGTACTTC.

On this clone itself: Mismatch with germline at one junction end may stem from a read error. V usage is TRBV5-5 and J usage is TRBJ2-3, with 8 bases fitting TRBD2. This CDR3 is built from 15 residues. Germline CDR1 and CDR2: SGHKS and YYEKEE (reference sequence). CDR3 nucleotides: TGTGCCAGCAGCTTGGGGCGGACTAGCATAGATACGCAGTATTTT. Translating gives CASSLGRTSIDTQYF. Filled out from reference TRBV5-5 and TRBJ2-3, the complete variable domain reads DAGVTQSPTHLIKTRGQQVTLRCSPISGHKSVSWYQQVLGQGPQFIFQYYEKEERGRGNFPDRFSARQFPNYSSELNVNALLLGDSALYLCASSLGRTSIDTQYFGPGTRLTVL.

The gene calls are TRBV4-3 and TRBJ2-7, with TRBD2 matching over 9 bases. With V trimmed by 0 bases and J by 1 base, 4 bases remained unmatched. This CDR3 spans 16 amino acids. The V gene's germline CDR1 is LGHNA and CDR2 YSLEER. CDR3 sequence (DNA): TGCGCCAGCAGCCAAGATCGAAGCGGGGGGTCCTACGAGCAGTACTTC. It translates to CASSQDRSGGSYEQYF.

This clone was found once. V is TRBV7-2 and J is TRBJ2-5; 8 bases are a match to TRBD2. V lost 8 bases to trimming and J lost 4 bases; unmatched junction nucleotides: 9. The CDR3 is 14 amino acids. Per germline, CDR1 SGHTA and CDR2 FQGNSA. This CDR3 is CASRRGGVGETQYF. CDR3 in DNA: TGTGCCAGCCGCCGGGGGGGCGTGGGAGAGACCCAGTACTTC.

This clone was picked up a small number of times. V gene TRBV12-5 combines with J gene TRBJ2-7, with 7 bases matching TRBD1. This CDR3 contains 13 residues. V shed 6 bases, J shed 0 bases, and the junction held 2 bases outside the gene matches. Germline V CDR1 and CDR2: LGHNT, FRNRAP. The CDR3 nucleotides read TGTGCTAGTGGCTGGACAGGCTCCTACGAGCAGTACTTC. Translated, it gives CASGWTGSYEQYF.

This chain joins TRBV7-8 and TRBJ1-6; no clear D. V lost 5 bases and J 9 bases, leaving 14 bases between the germline ends. The germline gives CDR1 SGHVS, CDR2 FQNEAQ. The length of the CDR3 is 14 residues. The CDR3 spells CASSLRERVSPLHF. The CDR3 bases are TGTGCCAGCAGCCTGAGGGAACGGGTTTCACCCCTCCACTTT.

This clone showed up just a few times. This rearrangement joins TRBV2 to TRBJ1-2; TRBD1 aligns across 8 bases. This CDR3 comprises 16 residues. The germline V gene encodes CDR1 SNHLY and CDR2 FYNNEI. Trimming cost V 6 bases and J 4 bases; bases outside gene matches: 13. CDR3 bases: TGTGCCAGCAGAGGAGAATGGCCAGGGGGCCTCTATGGCTACACCTTC. Amino acid sequence: CASRGEWPGGLYGYTF.

The chain's CDR3 is CASSQSDRAYNSPLHF. DNA for the CDR3: TGCGCCAGCAGCCAAAGCGACAGGGCCTATAATTCACCCCTCCACTTT. The rearrangement joins TRBV4-1 to TRBJ1-6, with 7 nucleotides matching TRBD1. There are 16 residues in the CDR3. With V trimmed by 2 bases and J by 2 bases, 3 bases remained unmatched. The germline V gene encodes CDR1 MGHRA and CDR2 YSYEKL.

This rearrangement joins TRBV11-2 to TRBJ2-7, with D perhaps matching TRBD2 (6 bases). This CDR3 region has 16 residues. Germline V gene lookup returns CDR1 SGHAT and CDR2 FQNNGV. V lost 1 base, J lost 0 bases, and 13 bases lay in between. The CDR3 loop reads CASSLGSGRSSYEQYF. In nucleotides, the CDR3 is TGTGCCAGCAGCTTAGGGAGCGGGCGGAGCTCCTACGAGCAGTACTTC.

As to this clone: The sample carries other DNA sequences with the same CDR3. The chain links TRBV7-8 to TRBJ2-5; 13 bases fit TRBD2. V shed 4 bases and J 4 bases; nucleotides not matched to a gene: 3. CDR3 size: 15 residues. The germline V gene encodes CDR1 SGHVS and CDR2 FQNEAQ. This chain's CDR3 is CASSSTSGGRETQYF. Written as DNA, the CDR3 is TGTGCCAGCAGCTCGACTAGCGGGGGGCGAGAGACCCAGTACTTC.

The CDR3 sequence is CATSDPDRGSQYF. Written as DNA, the CDR3 is TGTGCCACCAGTGATCCGGACAGGGGATCGCAGTATTTT. The chain recombines TRBV24-1 with TRBJ2-3; 9 positions match TRBD1. The CDR3 consists of 13 residues. V gave up 3 bases and J gave up 10 bases; unmatched junction bases: 4. The germline V gene has CDR1 KGHDR and CDR2 SFDVKD.

The CDR3 is CASSGDTRGETQYF. For the CDR3, the DNA is TGTGCCAGCAGCGGGGACACCCGAGGGGAGACCCAGTACTTC. The gene calls are TRBV5-7 and TRBJ2-5, with D possibly TRBD1 on 6 matching bases. TRBV5-7 is an ORF, with its function uncertain. Trimming left V 4 bases short and J 5 bases short, with 15 bases between. The CDR3 is 14 residues long.